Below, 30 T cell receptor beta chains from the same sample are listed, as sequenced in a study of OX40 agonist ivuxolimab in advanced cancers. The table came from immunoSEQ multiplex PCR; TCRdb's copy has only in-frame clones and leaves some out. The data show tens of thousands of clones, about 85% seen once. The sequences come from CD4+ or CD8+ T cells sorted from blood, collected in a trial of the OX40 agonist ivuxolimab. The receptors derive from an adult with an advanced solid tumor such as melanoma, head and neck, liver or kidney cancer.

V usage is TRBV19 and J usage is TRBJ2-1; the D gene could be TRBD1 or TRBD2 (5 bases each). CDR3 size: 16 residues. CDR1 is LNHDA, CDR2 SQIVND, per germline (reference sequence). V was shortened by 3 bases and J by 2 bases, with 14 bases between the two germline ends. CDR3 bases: TGTGCCAGTAGTATGATTGGTGGGGGTCCCTACAATGAGCAGTTCTTC. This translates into CASSMIGGGPYNEQFF.

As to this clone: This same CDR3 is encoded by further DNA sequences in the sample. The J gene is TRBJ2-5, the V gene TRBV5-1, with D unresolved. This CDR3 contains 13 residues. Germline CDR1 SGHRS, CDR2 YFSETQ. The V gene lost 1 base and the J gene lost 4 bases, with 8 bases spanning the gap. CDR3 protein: CASSLSPGETQYF. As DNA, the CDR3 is TGCGCCAGCAGCTTGAGCCCTGGAGAGACCCAGTACTTC.

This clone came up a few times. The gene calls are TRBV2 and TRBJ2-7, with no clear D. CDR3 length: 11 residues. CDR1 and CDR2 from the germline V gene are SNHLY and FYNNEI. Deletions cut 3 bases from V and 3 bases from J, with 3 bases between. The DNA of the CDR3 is TGTGCCAGCAGTGAGTTCTACGAGCAGTACTTC. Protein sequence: CASSEFYEQYF.

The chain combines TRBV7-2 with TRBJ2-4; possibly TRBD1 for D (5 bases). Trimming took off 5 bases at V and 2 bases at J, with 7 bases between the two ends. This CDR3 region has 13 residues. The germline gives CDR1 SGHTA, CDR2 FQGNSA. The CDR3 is CASSRQPKNIQYF. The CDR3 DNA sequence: TGTGCCAGCAGCCGACAGCCCAAAAACATTCAGTACTTC.

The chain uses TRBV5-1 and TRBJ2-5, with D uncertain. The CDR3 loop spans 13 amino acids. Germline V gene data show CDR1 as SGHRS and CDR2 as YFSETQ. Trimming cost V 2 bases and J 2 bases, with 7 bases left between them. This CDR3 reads CASSLAIQETQYF. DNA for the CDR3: TGCGCCAGCAGCTTAGCGATACAAGAGACCCAGTACTTC.

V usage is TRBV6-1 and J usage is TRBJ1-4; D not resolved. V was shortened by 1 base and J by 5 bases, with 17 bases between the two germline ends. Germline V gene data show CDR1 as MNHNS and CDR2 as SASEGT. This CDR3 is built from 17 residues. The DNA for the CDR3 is TGTGCCAGCAGTGAAGTCAGAGGCATCCATACGAATGAAAAACTGTTTTTT. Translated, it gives CASSEVRGIHTNEKLFF.

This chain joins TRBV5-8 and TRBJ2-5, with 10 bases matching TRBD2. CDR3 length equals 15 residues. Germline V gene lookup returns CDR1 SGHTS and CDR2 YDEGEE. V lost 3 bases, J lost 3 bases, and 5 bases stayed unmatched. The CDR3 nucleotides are TGTGCCAGCAGCTCCGGACTAGCGGTAGAAGAGACCCAGTACTTC. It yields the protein CASSSGLAVEETQYF.

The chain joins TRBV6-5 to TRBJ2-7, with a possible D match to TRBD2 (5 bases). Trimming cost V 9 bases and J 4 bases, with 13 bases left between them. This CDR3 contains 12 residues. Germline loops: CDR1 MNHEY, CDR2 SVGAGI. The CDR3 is CARLGGPYEQYF. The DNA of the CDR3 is TGTGCCAGACTTGGAGGACCTTACGAGCAGTACTTC.

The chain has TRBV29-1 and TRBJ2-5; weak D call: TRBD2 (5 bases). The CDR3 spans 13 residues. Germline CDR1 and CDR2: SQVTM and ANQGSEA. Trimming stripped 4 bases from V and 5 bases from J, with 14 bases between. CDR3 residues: CSVVGSPGETQYF. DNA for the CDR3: TGCAGCGTTGTGGGTAGTCCGGGGGAGACCCAGTACTTC.

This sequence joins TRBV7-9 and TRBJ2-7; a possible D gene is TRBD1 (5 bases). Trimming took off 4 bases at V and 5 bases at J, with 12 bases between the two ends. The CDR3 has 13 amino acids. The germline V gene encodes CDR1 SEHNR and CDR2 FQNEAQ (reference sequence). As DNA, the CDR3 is TGTGCCAGCAGCTCCCAGGGTATCCACGAGCAGTACTTC. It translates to CASSSQGIHEQYF.

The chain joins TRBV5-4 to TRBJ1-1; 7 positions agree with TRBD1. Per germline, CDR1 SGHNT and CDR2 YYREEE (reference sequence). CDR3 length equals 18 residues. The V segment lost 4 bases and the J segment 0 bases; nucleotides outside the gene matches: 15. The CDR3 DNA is TGTGCCAGCAGCCCCCCCGGGTCGACAGGGAGAATGAACACTGAAGCTTTCTTT. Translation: CASSPPGSTGRMNTEAFF.

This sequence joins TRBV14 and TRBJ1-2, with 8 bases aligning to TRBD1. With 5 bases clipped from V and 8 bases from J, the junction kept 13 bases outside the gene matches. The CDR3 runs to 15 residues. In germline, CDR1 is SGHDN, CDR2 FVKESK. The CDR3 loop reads CASSGYLQGVRGYTF. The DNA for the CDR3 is TGTGCCAGCAGCGGGTACCTACAGGGGGTTAGGGGCTACACCTTC.

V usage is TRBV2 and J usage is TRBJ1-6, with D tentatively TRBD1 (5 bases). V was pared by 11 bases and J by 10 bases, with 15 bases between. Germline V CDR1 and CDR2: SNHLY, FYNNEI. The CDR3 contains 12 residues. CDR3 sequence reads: CAGAGDESPLHF. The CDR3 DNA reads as TGTGCCGGGGCGGGGGACGAGTCACCCCTCCACTTT.

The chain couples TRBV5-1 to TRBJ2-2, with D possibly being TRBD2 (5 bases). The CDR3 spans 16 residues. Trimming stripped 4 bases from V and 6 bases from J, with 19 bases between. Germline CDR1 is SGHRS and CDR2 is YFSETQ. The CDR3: CASSAFIQRAPGELFF. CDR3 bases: TGCGCCAGCAGCGCTTTCATTCAGAGGGCCCCCGGGGAGCTGTTTTTT.

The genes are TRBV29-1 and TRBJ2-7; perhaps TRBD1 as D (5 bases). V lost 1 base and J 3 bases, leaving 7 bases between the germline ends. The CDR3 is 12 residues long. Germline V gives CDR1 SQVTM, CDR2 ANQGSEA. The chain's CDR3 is CSVEAGFYEQYF. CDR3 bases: TGCAGCGTTGAAGCAGGGTTCTACGAGCAGTACTTC.

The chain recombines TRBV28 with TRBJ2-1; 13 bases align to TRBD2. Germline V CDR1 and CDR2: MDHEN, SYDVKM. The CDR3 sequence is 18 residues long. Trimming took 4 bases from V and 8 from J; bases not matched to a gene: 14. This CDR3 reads CASSSLPLGLAGKDEQFF. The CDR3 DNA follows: TGTGCCAGCAGTTCTCTACCCCTGGGACTAGCGGGAAAGGATGAGCAGTTCTTC.

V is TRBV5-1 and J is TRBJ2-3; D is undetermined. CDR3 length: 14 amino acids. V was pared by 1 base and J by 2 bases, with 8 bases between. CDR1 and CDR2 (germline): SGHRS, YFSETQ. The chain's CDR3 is CASSLRRVTDTQYF. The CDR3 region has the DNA TGCGCCAGCAGCTTGAGAAGGGTCACAGATACGCAGTATTTT.

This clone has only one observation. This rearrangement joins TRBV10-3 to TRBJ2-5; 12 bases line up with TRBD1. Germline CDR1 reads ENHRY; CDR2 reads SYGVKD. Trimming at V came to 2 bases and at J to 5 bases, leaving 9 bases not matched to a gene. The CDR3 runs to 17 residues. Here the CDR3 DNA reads TGTGCCATCAGTGAGGGGGGACAGGGGGCCGCCGGGGAGACCCAGTACTTC. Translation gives CAISEGGQGAAGETQYF.

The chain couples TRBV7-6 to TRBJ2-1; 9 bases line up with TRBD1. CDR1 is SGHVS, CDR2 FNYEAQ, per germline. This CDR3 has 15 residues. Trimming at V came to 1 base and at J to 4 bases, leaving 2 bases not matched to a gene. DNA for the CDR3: TGTGCCAGCAGCTTAGGACAGGGGGGATACAATGAGCAGTTCTTC. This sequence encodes CASSLGQGGYNEQFF.

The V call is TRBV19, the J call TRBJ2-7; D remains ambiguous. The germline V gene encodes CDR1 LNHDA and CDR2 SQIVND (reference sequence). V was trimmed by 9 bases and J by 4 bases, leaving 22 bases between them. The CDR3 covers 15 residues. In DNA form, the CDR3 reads TGTGCCAGCTGCCTGGTGTTACCGACCGCTTACGAGCAGTACTTC. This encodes CASCLVLPTAYEQYF.

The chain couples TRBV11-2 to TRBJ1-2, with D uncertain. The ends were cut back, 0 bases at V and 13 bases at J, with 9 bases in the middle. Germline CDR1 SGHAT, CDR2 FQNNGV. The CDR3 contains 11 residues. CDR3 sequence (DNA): TGTGCCAGCAGCTTAGAGCGCCGGGTCACCTTC. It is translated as CASSLERRVTF.

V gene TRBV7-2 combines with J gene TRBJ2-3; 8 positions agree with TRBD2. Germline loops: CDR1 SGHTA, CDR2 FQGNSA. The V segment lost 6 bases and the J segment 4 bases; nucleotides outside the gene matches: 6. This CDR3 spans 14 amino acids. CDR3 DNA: TGTGCCAGCAGTATAGCGGGGAGGGCAGATACGCAGTATTTT. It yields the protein CASSIAGRADTQYF.

For the CDR3, the DNA is TGTGCCAGTAGTATCGGTTTTGCTAGCGGGAGGGCCCGGAGCTCCTACAATGAGCAGTTCTTC. Translating it yields CASSIGFASGRARSSYNEQFF. The chain links TRBV19 to TRBJ2-1, with 12 bases aligning to TRBD2. This CDR3 is built from 21 residues. Germline V lookup: CDR1 LNHDA, CDR2 SQIVND (reference sequence). The V segment lost 3 bases and the J segment 0 bases; nucleotides outside the gene matches: 15.

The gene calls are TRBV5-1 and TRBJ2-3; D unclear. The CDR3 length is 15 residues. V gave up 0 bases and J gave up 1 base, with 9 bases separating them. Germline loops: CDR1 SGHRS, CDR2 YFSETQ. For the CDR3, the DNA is TGCGCCAGCAGCTTGGGAGTGGTGGGCACAGATACGCAGTATTTT. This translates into CASSLGVVGTDTQYF.

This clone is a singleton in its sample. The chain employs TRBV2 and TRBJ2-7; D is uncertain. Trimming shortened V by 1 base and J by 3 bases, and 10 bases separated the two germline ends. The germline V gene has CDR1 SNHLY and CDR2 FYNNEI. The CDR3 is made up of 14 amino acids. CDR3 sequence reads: CASSEGFIIYEQYF. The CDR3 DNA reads TGTGCCAGCAGTGAAGGTTTTATCATCTACGAGCAGTACTTC.

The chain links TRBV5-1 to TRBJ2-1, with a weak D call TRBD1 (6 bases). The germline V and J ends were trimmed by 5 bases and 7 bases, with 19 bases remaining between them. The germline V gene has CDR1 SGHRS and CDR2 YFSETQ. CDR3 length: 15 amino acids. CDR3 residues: CASSRGTARSNEQFF. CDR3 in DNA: TGCGCCAGCAGTAGGGGGACGGCGCGCAGTAATGAGCAGTTCTTC.

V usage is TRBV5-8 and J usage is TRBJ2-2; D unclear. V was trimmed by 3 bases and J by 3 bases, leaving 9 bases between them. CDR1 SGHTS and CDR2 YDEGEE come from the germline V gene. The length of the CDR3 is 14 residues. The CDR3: CASSYQTDTGELFF. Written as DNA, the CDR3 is TGTGCCAGCAGCTACCAGACGGACACCGGGGAGCTGTTTTTT.

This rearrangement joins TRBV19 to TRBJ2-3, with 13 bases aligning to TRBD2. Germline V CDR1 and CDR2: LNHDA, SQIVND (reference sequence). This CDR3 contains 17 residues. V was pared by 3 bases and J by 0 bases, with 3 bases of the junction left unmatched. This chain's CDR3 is CASSMTSGRYSTDTQYF. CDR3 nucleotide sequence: TGTGCCAGTAGTATGACTAGCGGGAGGTACAGCACAGATACGCAGTATTTT. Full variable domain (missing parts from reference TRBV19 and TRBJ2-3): DGGITQSPKYLFRKEGQNVTLSCEQNLNHDAMYWYRQDPGQGLRLIYYSQIVNDFQKGDIAEGYSVSREKKESFPLTVTSAQKNPTAFYLCASSMTSGRYSTDTQYFGPGTRLTVL.

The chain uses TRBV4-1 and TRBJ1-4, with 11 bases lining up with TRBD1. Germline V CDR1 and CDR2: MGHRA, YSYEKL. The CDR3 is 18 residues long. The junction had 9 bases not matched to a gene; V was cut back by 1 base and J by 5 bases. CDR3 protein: CASSQGTGGAWRNEKLFF. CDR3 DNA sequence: TGCGCCAGCAGCCAAGGGACAGGGGGCGCCTGGAGGAATGAAAAACTGTTTTTT.

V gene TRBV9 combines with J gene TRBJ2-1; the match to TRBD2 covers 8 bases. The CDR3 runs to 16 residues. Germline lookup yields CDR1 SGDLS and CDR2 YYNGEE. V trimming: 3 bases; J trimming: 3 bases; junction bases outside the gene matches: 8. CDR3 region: CASSGYSGMVYNEQFF. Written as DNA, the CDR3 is TGTGCCAGCAGCGGATATAGCGGGATGGTCTACAATGAGCAGTTCTTC.